These T cell receptor beta chains were read from a single sample in a study of blood T cell repertoires in COVID-19. Produced via immunoSEQ multiplex PCR; TCRdb's table is partial and in-frame only. The repertoire holds roughly 260,000 clones, with around 90% as singletons. The sequenced material came from peripheral blood. The receptors were gathered from a man in his 60s who had recovered from COVID-19. The CDR3 runs from the conserved cysteine through the conserved F or W. The D gene is left open where the match is weak. Some rows have no size entry. The others give once, few or many, or a class for an expanded clone.

j_gene | d_gene | abundance | v_gene | CDR3nt | CDR3aa
TRBJ1-5 | . | . | TRBV7-8 | TGTGCCAGCAGCTTAGCGCAGGGCCGCGCCCAGCCCCAGCATTTT | CASSLAQGRAQPQHF
TRBJ1-3 | . | . | TRBV7-2 | TGTGCCAGCAGCTTAGACAGCGGGTCTGGAAACACCATATATTTT | CASSLDSGSGNTIYF
TRBJ1-5 | . | . | TRBV18 | TGTGCCAGCTCAGAGGGGGGGGGTCAGCCCCAGCATTTT | CASSEGGGQPQHF
TRBJ2-7 | TRBD1 | . | TRBV5-1 | TGCGCCAGCAGCTTGGCCTTTTCCGGGACAGGGATCTACGAGCAGTACTTC | CASSLAFSGTGIYEQYF
TRBJ2-1 | . | . | TRBV5-1 | TGCGCCAGCAGCTTGACATTAGGGGCTGAGCAGTTCTTC | CASSLTLGAEQFF
TRBJ1-2 | . | . | TRBV5-1 | TGCGCCAGCAGCCCTGGGGACTTTTATGGCTACACCTTC | CASSPGDFYGYTF
TRBJ1-2 | . | many | TRBV6-5 | TGTGCCAGCAGATCCGGGATTAACTATGGCTACACCTTC | CASRSGINYGYTF
TRBJ1-2 | . | . | TRBV16 | TGTGCCAGCAGCACCGAAGACAGGACTCAAAACTATGGCTACACCTTC | CASSTEDRTQNYGYTF
TRBJ2-1 | . | . | TRBV2 | TGTGCCAGCAGTAATGAACTACGGAATGAGCAGTTCTTC | CASSNELRNEQFF
TRBJ2-5 | TRBD1 | . | TRBV6-5 | TGTGCCAGCAGTTACTTTGGGACAGGGAAAGAGACCCAGTACTTC | CASSYFGTGKETQYF
TRBJ2-1 | . | . | TRBV15 | TGTGCCACCAGCAGAGATACTAGGAGTGAGCAGTTCTTC | CATSRDTRSEQFF
TRBJ2-2 | . | . | TRBV11-2 | TGTGCCAGCACCCCTATTCCGGGCGGGGAGCTGTTTTTT | CASTPIPGGELFF
TRBJ2-3 | TRBD2 | . | TRBV30 | TGTGCCTGGAGAAACCAGCCGGCGGGGGGCACAGATACGCAGTATTTT | CAWRNQPAGGTDTQYF
TRBJ2-3 | . | . | TRBV7-2 | TGTGCCAGCAGCCCCCCGACAGCAAGCACAGATACGCAGTATTTT | CASSPPTASTDTQYF
TRBJ1-6 | . | few | TRBV5-1 | TGCGCCAGCAGCTTCCGCGAATCCTACGGGGGGTCACCCCTCCACTTT | CASSFRESYGGSPLHF
TRBJ1-1 | . | . | TRBV15 | TGTGCCACCAGACAGTTTAGGGAGAAGGACACTGAAGCTTTCTTT | CATRQFREKDTEAFF
TRBJ2-2 | TRBD2 | . | TRBV7-3 | TGTGCCAGCAGCATGTTTAGCGGGGTCGCCACCGGGGAGCTGTTTTTT | CASSMFSGVATGELFF
TRBJ2-5 | TRBD2 | . | TRBV4-1 | TGCGCCAGCAGCCCGGGGCGACTAGCGGGGGGGATGCAAGAGACCCAGTACTTC | CASSPGRLAGGMQETQYF
TRBJ2-3 | TRBD2 | . | TRBV18 | TGTGCCAGCTCGCCCCCGGGACTAGCGGGGGGGTCCAGCACAGATACGCAGTATTTT | CASSPPGLAGGSSTDTQYF
TRBJ1-5 | . | . | TRBV6-1 | TGTGCCAGCAGTGAACCGGGACATTACAGCAATCAGCCCCAGCATTTT | CASSEPGHYSNQPQHF
TRBJ2-1 | . | . | TRBV13 | TGTGCCAGCAGCCCGCCTGGACAGTACAATGAGCAGTTCTTC | CASSPPGQYNEQFF
TRBJ2-1 | TRBD2 | . | TRBV19 | TGTGCCAGTACCCCGGGCGGGGGGACCTACAATGAGCAGTTCTTC | CASTPGGGTYNEQFF
TRBJ1-1 | . | few | TRBV10-1 | TGCGCCAGCAGTGACAGGGGACAAACTGGAGCTTTCTTT | CASSDRGQTGAFF
TRBJ1-2 | . | . | TRBV29-1 | TGCAGCGTTGAGCCGAAGGGGTCCTATGGCTACACCTTC | CSVEPKGSYGYTF
TRBJ1-2 | TRBD1 | . | TRBV6-5 | TGTGCCAGCAGTTACCAGGGGGGCTATGGCTACACCTTC | CASSYQGGYGYTF
TRBJ1-1 | . | . | TRBV27 | TGTGCCAGCAGACTCAGGGGAAAGTCGACGAAAGCTTTCTTT | CASRLRGKSTKAFF
TRBJ2-3 | TRBD2 | . | TRBV5-1 | TGCGCCAGCAGCTTGGAGCGGGGGGCCACAGATACGCAGTATTTT | CASSLERGATDTQYF
TRBJ2-2 | TRBD1 | . | TRBV5-1 | TGCGCCAGCAGCTTCGACAGGGGGCGCACCGGGGAGCTGTTTTTT | CASSFDRGRTGELFF
TRBJ2-5 | TRBD2 | . | TRBV5-1 | TGCGCCAGCAGCTTGGGTGGCGGGGGTGAGGAGACCCAGTACTTC | CASSLGGGGEETQYF
TRBJ1-5 | TRBD1 | few | TRBV7-2 | TGTGCCAGCAGCCAGACAGGGGCCAATCAGCCCCAGCATTTT | CASSQTGANQPQHF
TRBJ1-5 | . | . | TRBV27 | TGTGCCAGCAGTTTTGGGAGAGGTAGCAATCAGCCCCAGCATTTT | CASSFGRGSNQPQHF
TRBJ2-7 | TRBD2 | once | TRBV6-5 | TGTGCCAGCAGCGGACTAGGGTCCTACGAGCAGTACTTC | CASSGLGSYEQYF
TRBJ2-7 | TRBD2 | . | TRBV5-1 | TGCGCCAGCAGCTCGGGTGGTCTAGCGGCCGACTACGAGCAGTACTTC | CASSSGGLAADYEQYF
TRBJ1-1 | . | . | TRBV13 | TGTGCCAGCAGCTTAGGGCCAGGGGCCCGAACCACTGAAGCTTTCTTT | CASSLGPGARTTEAFF
TRBJ1-1 | . | . | TRBV3-1/TRBV3-2 | TGTGCCAGCAGCCCCATTCGAGGTTTCACTGAAGCTTTCTTT | CASSPIRGFTEAFF
TRBJ1-4 | TRBD1 | . | TRBV9 | TGTGCCAGCAGCGCAGGGGGTGAAAAACTGTTTTTT | CASSAGGEKLFF
TRBJ1-1 | . | . | TRBV11-2 | TGTGCCAGCAGCCACAACGCGGGTGTTTCTGAAGCTTTCTTT | CASSHNAGVSEAFF
TRBJ1-2 | . | . | TRBV24-1 | TGTGCCACCAGTGATCCCGGGACTGATCCCTATGGCTACACCTTC | CATSDPGTDPYGYTF
TRBJ2-5 | TRBD1 | . | TRBV28 | TGTGCCATCCGGGACAGGGCAGAGACCCAGTACTTC | CAIRDRAETQYF
TRBJ2-7 | . | . | TRBV5-1 | TGCGCCAGCAGCTTGTCAGGGGTCTCCTACGAGCAGTACTTC | CASSLSGVSYEQYF
TRBJ1-2 | TRBD1 | . | TRBV19 | TGTGCCAGCACGTCCCAGGGGGCCGGGGGAAATGGTGGCTACACCTTC | CASTSQGAGGNGGYTF
TRBJ1-1 | TRBD1 | . | TRBV30 | TGTGCCTGGGGGCGACAGGGTGGATGGGACGGCACTGAAGCTTTCTTT | CAWGRQGGWDGTEAFF
TRBJ2-7 | TRBD2 | . | TRBV10-3 | TGTGCCATCAGTGCGAGCGGGGGGCACTCCTACGAGCAGTACTTC | CAISASGGHSYEQYF
TRBJ2-3 | TRBD2 | . | TRBV7-6 | TGTGCCAGCAGCTTAGCCGGCGGGGGGGCCGGCACAGATACGCAGTATTTT | CASSLAGGGAGTDTQYF
TRBJ1-2 | TRBD1 | . | TRBV5-1 | TGCGCCAGCAGCTTAGACAGGGGAGATCCTAACTATGGCTACACCTTC | CASSLDRGDPNYGYTF
TRBJ1-6 | TRBD1 | . | TRBV6-5 | TGTGCCAGCAGTTATAGTGGGACAGGAACTTCACCCCTCCACTTT | CASSYSGTGTSPLHF
TRBJ2-7 | TRBD2 | . | TRBV4-2 | TGTGCCAGCAGCCAGGAGGGACTAGCGGGGGGTGCCTACGAGCAGTACTTC | CASSQEGLAGGAYEQYF
TRBJ1-2 | . | . | TRBV6-6 | TGTGCCAGCAGTAAAGGGGCGGACGCCACTTATGGCTACACCTTC | CASSKGADATYGYTF
TRBJ2-7 | TRBD1 | . | TRBV29-1 | TGCAGCTCCCGGGACAGCTCCTACGAGCAGTACTTC | CSSRDSSYEQYF
TRBJ1-4 | . | . | TRBV7-2 | TGTGCCAGCAGCTTAGAGAGTGAAAAACTGTTTTTT | CASSLESEKLFF
TRBJ2-5 | . | . | TRBV6-5 | TGTGCCAGCAGCCCCAGGTTTCGAGAGACCCAGTACTTC | CASSPRFRETQYF
TRBJ2-3 | TRBD2 | . | TRBV6-5 | TGTGCCAGCCCGAGGACTAGCGGGGGCACAGATACGCAGTATTTT | CASPRTSGGTDTQYF
TRBJ2-3 | . | . | TRBV7-2 | TGTGCCAGCAGCTTAGCGGGAGCCGGCGTGGATACGCAGTATTTT | CASSLAGAGVDTQYF
TRBJ1-1 | . | . | TRBV7-3 | TGTGCCAGCAGCCCCCAACGGGTCACTGAAGCTTTCTTT | CASSPQRVTEAFF
TRBJ1-1 | . | . | TRBV11-2 | TGTGCCAGCAGCCGCGGGGGGGGAGGTAGCACTGAAGCTTTCTTT | CASSRGGGGSTEAFF